The rows below give T cell receptor beta chains drawn from one sample of a study of blood T cell repertoires in COVID-19. Assay used: immunoSEQ multiplex PCR; TCRdb lists only in-frame clones, some missing. Seen here are about 160,000 clones, 70% to 85% observed once, and the top ten hold roughly 6.4%. The sample taken for sequencing was peripheral blood. All receptors come from a woman in her thirties or forties with COVID-19, enrolled during active disease. Each CDR3 is given with its conserved first and last residue. The D gene is left open where the match is weak. Rows give clone size only sometimes, using once, few, many, or a class for an expanded clone.

TRBJ2-3,TRBD2,few,TRBV19,CASSIGLAGVTDTQYF,TGTGCCAGTAGTATAGGACTAGCGGGGGTCACAGATACGCAGTATTTT
TRBJ2-1,-,-,TRBV30,CAWRGGSSYNEQFF,TGTGCCTGGAGGGGTGGGAGCTCCTACAATGAGCAGTTCTTC
TRBJ1-2,TRBD1,-,TRBV5-1,CASSSLQGALDNYGYTF,TGCGCCAGCAGCTCATTACAGGGGGCGCTTGACAACTATGGCTACACCTTC
TRBJ1-1,-,-,TRBV5-6,CASSLGVRRGTEAFF,TGTGCCAGCAGCTTGGGAGTAAGACGGGGCACTGAAGCTTTCTTT
TRBJ1-2,-,-,TRBV10-3,CAISSLTVPYGYTF,TGTGCCATCAGCTCCCTAACAGTTCCTTATGGCTACACCTTC
TRBJ2-7,TRBD2,-,TRBV10-3,CAISGRENPYEQYF,TGTGCCATCAGTGGGCGGGAGAACCCCTACGAGCAGTACTTC
TRBJ1-1,TRBD1,-,TRBV5-4,CASSSPGQGLNTEAFF,TGTGCCAGCAGCTCACCGGGACAGGGGCTGAACACTGAAGCTTTCTTT
TRBJ1-1,-,many,TRBV7-8,CASSLAAGYTEAFF,TGTGCCAGCAGCTTAGCGGCGGGATACACTGAAGCTTTCTTT
TRBJ2-7,TRBD2,few,TRBV27,CASSLAAGWYSSGSSYEQYF,TGTGCCAGCAGTTTAGCGGCCGGTTGGTATTCTAGCGGTAGCTCCTACGAGCAGTACTTC
TRBJ1-2,TRBD1,-,TRBV3-1/TRBV3-2,CASSRGQGLNYGYTF,TGTGCCAGCAGCCGCGGACAGGGACTCAACTATGGCTACACCTTC
TRBJ2-4,-,-,TRBV28,CASSSQLNIQYF,TGTGCCAGCAGTTCCCAGTTAAACATTCAGTACTTC
TRBJ1-1,TRBD1,-,TRBV7-6,CASSRAPTGGTEAFF,TGTGCCAGCAGCCGTGCCCCAACAGGGGGAACTGAAGCTTTCTTT
TRBJ1-5,-,few,TRBV3-1/TRBV3-2,CASSGALGDQPQHF,TGTGCCAGCAGCGGGGCCCTTGGGGATCAGCCCCAGCATTTT
TRBJ1-2,TRBD1,-,TRBV6-1,CASSEEAGQGGGYTF,TGTGCCAGCAGTGAAGAGGCGGGACAGGGCGGGGGCTACACCTTC